This TCR beta chain was recovered during a study of shared clonotypes between healthy human individuals (TCRdb year 2020). Notes on the research overall: The cohort comprised two women and a few men aged 18 to 49 years. Each donor's leukapheresis produced roughly between about 0.9 and 9.5 billion PBMCs. For each donor, three plates each were used for CD4 naive and CD4 memory, two plates were used for CD8 naive, and one plate was used for CD8 memory. To estimate repertoire size and how much clonotypes are shared between individuals, the study performed deep sequencing of blood TCR repertoires from roughly five healthy adults. To increase sequencing depth and limit assay-specific biases, TCR repertoire library preparation and sequencing were carried out by different laboratories using diverse techniques. Broad study findings and their caveats: About 4.5% of naive CD4, around 3.5% of naive CD8, approximately 2% of memory CD4, and 0.4% of memory CD8 clonotypes were shared across a few donors. Pairwise subsampling indicated that sequencing depth was expected to affect the degree of clonotype sharing among donors. Compared with non-shared clonotypes, the clonotypes found in all four sorted-subset donors had higher generation probabilities. Incomplete sequencing was indicated by rarefaction of sorted-subset datasets, despite the large sequencing depth. Estimated clonotype richness was generally larger for naive than for memory subsets. The small number of donors limited the genetic and exposure-history diversity represented. Only blood was sampled, and tissue TCR repertoires likely differ from those in blood.

CD8 naive samples consisted of CD45RO-negative cells that were positively selected for CCR7, yielding a CD45RA+CCR7+ population without TemRA cells. Donors were healthy HIV-negative adults with no recently reported acute infections or vaccinations. Every donor was a Caucasian adult residing in Nashville, Tennessee, USA. Blood was obtained by leukapheresis, after which PBMCs were separated by Ficoll-Histopaque density gradient centrifugation and cryopreserved in liquid nitrogen vapor phase. Analytical flow cytometry was used to check the purity and quantity of every magnetically sorted T cell population. Each sorted fraction had its genomic DNA isolated and then quantified by UV absorbance on a Nanodrop 2000c. Notes on this clone: Its antigen is still unknown. No qualities accompany the bases; no much larger clone lies one base away.

Using the deep immunoSEQ assay, TCR CDR3 regions were amplified from genomic DNA by multiplex PCR. Extracted genomic DNA from each cell subset was distributed evenly across all wells of several immunoSEQ 96-well plates, and each plate was treated as a replicate. For sorted subsets, each replicate PCR was loaded with 200 ng genomic DNA, equivalent to 25,000 to 35,000 T cell genomes. Purified libraries were quantified with a Qubit 3.0 fluorometer, sized on a Bioanalyzer 2100, and re-quantified with the KAPA Library Quantification kit. Each immunoSEQ 96-well plate was sequenced on its own single-read 150-cycle Illumina NextSeq 550 flow cell. In the source study's methods: The immunoSEQ output contained only junctional sequences without quality scores, so filtering could not match that applied to full-length reads. To assign V/J genes and CDR3, sequences were annotated using PyIR, a Python wrapper for IgBLAST v1.9, with IMGT germline references. Reads were filtered out if the reads had weak V/J assignments (E-value above 1e-6), no CDR3, stop codons, out-of-frame junctions, or ambiguous translated residues. V3J clonotypes were defined as sequences sharing the same inferred V gene, J gene, and CDR3 amino acid sequence. The percentage overlap between two repertoires was calculated by dividing the number of shared unique clonotypes by the size of the smaller repertoire. RTK rarefaction, the Chao1 estimator, and Recon v2.1 estimates of unobserved clonotypes were used to assess repertoire richness. OLGA was used to compute generation probabilities for all TCRbeta clonotypes that the gDNA method yielded from four donors. TCRdb's version of the immuneACCESS table is confined to in-frame rearrangements and falls short of the full clone set. An unresolved V gene accounts for under half of the shortfall where checked; the remainder is of unknown origin. D and trimming come from the DNA, and the V and J calls and clone size come from that table. The table for this sample lists 1.5 million to 2.5 million clones; 85% to 95% of them were counted only once. The top ten clones comprise 1.2% of the sample.

The junction carries 21 bases between V and J, which are trimmed by 3 bases and 4 bases respectively. The germline V gene provides CDR1 MNHNS and CDR2 SASEGT. Including cysteine and phenylalanine, the CDR3 has 17 amino acids. Only the CDR3 DNA is retained, 51 bases long and in frame from the first base. This receptor was obtained from a man between 18 and 29 years old in good health. The chain joins TRBV6-1 to TRBJ1-2, with a weak D call of TRBD1 (6 bases match). The sequenced material came from naive CD8+ T cells sorted from blood. The sample's cell subset or site label is to be understood as: CD45RA+CCR7+. The CDR3 region: CASSDEALQGLGYGYTF. In nucleotide form, the sequence is TGTGCCAGCAGTGACGAGGCCCTACAGGGTCTCGGCTATGGCTACACCTTC.